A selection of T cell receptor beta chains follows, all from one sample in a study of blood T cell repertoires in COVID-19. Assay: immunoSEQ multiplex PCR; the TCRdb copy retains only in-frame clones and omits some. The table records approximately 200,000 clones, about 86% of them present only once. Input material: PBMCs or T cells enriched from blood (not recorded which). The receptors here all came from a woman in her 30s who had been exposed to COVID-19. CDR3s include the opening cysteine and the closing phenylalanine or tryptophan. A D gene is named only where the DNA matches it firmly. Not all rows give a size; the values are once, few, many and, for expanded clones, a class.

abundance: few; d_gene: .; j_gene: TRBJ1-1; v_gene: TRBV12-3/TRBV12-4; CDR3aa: CASSEGGTEAFF; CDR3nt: TGTGCCAGCAGTGAGGGGGGGACTGAAGCTTTCTTT
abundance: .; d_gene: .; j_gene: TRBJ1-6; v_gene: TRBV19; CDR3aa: CASSMDTLSSYNSPLHF; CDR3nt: TGTGCCAGTAGTATGGACACCTTGAGCTCCTATAATTCACCCCTCCACTTT
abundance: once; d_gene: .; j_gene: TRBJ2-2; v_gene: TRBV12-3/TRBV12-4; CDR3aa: CASWDFPTGELFF; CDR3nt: TGTGCCAGCTGGGACTTCCCCACCGGGGAGCTGTTTTTT
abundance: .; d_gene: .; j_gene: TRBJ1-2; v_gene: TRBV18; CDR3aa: CASSKTGQENYGYTF; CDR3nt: TGTGCCAGCTCTAAAACAGGGCAGGAAAACTATGGCTACACCTTC
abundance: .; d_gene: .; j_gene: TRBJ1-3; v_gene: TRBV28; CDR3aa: CASSFGHPSGNTIYF; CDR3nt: TGTGCCAGCAGTTTCGGACACCCCTCTGGAAACACCATATATTTT
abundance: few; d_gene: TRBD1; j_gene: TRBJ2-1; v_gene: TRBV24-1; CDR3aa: CATSDNLGQSSYNEQFF; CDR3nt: TGTGCCACCAGTGATAACCTGGGACAGAGCTCCTACAATGAGCAGTTCTTC
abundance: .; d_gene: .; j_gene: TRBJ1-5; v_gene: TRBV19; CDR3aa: CASSSFLAVESQPQHF; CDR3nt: TGTGCCAGTAGTAGTTTCCTCGCCGTGGAGAGTCAGCCCCAGCATTTT
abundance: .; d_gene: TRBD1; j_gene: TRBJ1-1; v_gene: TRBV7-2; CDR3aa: CASSYGTGSLLTEAFF; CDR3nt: TGTGCCAGCAGCTATGGGACAGGGTCCCTCCTGACTGAAGCTTTCTTT
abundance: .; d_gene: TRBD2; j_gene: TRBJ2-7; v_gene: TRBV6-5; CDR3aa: CASSYSAGGSYEQYF; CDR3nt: TGTGCCAGCAGTTACTCAGCGGGGGGTTCCTACGAGCAGTACTTC
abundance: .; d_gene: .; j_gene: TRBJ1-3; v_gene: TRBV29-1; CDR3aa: CSAEANTIYF; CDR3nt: TGCAGCGCAGAAGCAAACACCATATATTTT
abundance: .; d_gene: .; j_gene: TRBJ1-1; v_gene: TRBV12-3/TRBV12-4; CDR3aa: CASSLLITEAFF; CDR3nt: TGTGCCAGCAGTTTACTAATCACTGAAGCTTTCTTT
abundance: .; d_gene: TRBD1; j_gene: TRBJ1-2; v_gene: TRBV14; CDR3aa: CASSQAGTGGNGYTF; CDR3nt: TGTGCCAGCAGCCAAGCCGGGACAGGGGGCAATGGCTACACCTTC
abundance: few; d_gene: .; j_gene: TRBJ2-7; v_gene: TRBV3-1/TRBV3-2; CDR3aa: CASSLPSAGDEQYF; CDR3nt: TGTGCCAGCAGCCTTCCTAGCGCCGGCGACGAGCAGTACTTC
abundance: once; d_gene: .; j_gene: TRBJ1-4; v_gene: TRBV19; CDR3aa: CASSSRQSPEKLFF; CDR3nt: TGTGCCAGTAGTTCCCGACAGTCCCCCGAAAAACTGTTTTTT
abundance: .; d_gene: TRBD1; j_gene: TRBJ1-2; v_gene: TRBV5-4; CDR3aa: CASSAPDRPHYGYTF; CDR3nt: TGTGCCAGCAGCGCCCCGGACAGGCCTCACTATGGCTACACCTTC
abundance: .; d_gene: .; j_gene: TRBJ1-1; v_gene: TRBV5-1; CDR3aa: CASSLAETNTEAFF; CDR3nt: TGCGCCAGCAGCTTGGCAGAAACAAACACTGAAGCTTTCTTT
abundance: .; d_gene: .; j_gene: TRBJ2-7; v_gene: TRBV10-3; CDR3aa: CAISEGTGASYEQYF; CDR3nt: TGTGCCATCAGTGAGGGTACGGGAGCCTCCTACGAGCAGTACTTC
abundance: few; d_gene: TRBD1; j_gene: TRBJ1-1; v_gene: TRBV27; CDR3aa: CASSRGQGAGKTEAFF; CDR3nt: TGTGCCAGCAGCCGAGGACAGGGGGCAGGTAAGACTGAAGCTTTCTTT
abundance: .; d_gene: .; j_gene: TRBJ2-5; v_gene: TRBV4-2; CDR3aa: CASGDYQETQYF; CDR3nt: TGTGCCAGCGGGGACTACCAAGAGACCCAGTACTTC
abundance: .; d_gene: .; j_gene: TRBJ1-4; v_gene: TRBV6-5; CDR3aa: CASSRTATNEKLFF; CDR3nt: TGTGCCAGCAGTCGGACTGCAACTAATGAAAAACTGTTTTTT
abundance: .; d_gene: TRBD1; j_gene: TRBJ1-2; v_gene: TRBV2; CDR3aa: CASRLPGQGNYGYTF; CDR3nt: TGTGCCAGCAGATTACCAGGACAGGGCAACTATGGCTACACCTTC
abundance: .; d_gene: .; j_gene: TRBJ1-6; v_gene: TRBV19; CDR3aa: CASSISYSSTASYNSPLHF; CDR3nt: TGTGCCAGTAGTATCTCCTACAGTTCCACCGCCTCCTATAATTCACCCCTCCACTTT
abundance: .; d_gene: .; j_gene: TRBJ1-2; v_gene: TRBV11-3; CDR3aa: CASSPGNFDGYTF; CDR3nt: TGTGCCAGCAGCCCGGGAAACTTTGATGGCTACACCTTC
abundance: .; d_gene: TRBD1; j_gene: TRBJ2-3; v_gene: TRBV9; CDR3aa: CASSVSSDPTSGTARSTDTQYF; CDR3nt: TGTGCCAGCAGCGTATCCTCAGACCCAACTTCCGGGACAGCAAGAAGCACAGATACGCAGTATTTT
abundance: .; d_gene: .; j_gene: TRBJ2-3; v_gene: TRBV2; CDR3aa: CASRLFSDTQYF; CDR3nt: TGTGCCAGCAGACTATTTTCAGATACGCAGTATTTT
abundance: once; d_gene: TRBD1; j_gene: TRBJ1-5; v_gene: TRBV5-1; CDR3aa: CASSSTGGQPQHF; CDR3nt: TGCGCCAGCAGTTCTACAGGGGGCCAGCCCCAGCATTTT
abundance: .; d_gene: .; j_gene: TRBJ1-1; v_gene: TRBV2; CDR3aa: CASSEAGGRSQGVAFF; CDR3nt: TGTGCCAGCAGTGAAGCCGGGGGACGGAGTCAGGGAGTAGCTTTCTTT
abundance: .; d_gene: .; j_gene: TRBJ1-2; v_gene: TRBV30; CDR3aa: CAWGRGIFGVSYGYTF; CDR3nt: TGTGCCTGGGGCAGGGGTATCTTCGGGGTCAGCTATGGCTACACCTTC
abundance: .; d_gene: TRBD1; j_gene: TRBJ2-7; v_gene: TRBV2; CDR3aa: CASSRGDRVNEQYF; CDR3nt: TGTGCCAGCAGCCGCGGGGACAGGGTCAACGAGCAGTACTTC
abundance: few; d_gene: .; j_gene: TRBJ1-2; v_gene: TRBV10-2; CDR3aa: CASSESEGVLGYTF; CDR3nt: TGCGCCAGCAGTGAGTCCGAGGGGGTCTTGGGCTACACCTTC
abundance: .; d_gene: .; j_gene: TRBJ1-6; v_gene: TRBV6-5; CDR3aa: CASSYTLGGMTLHF; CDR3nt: TGTGCCAGCAGCTATACTCTCGGGGGAATGACCCTCCACTTT
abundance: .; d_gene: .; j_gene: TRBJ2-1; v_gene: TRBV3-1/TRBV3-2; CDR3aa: CASSQWLGLNNEQFF; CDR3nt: TGTGCCAGCAGCCAATGGCTGGGGCTGAACAATGAGCAGTTCTTC
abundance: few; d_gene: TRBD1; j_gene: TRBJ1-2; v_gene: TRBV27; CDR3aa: CASSLGGGTGGVGYTF; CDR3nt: TGTGCCAGCAGTTTAGGTGGCGGGACAGGGGGCGTTGGCTACACCTTC
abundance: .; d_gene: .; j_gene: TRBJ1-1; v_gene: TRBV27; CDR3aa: CASRLGVYTEAFF; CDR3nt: TGTGCCAGCAGACTCGGGGTTTACACTGAAGCTTTCTTT
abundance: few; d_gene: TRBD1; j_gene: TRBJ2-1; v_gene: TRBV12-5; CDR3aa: CASGRTRDRGGNEQFF; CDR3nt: TGTGCTAGTGGGCGAACCCGGGACAGGGGCGGCAATGAGCAGTTCTTC
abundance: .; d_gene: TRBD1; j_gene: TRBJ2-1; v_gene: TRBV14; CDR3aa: CASSQTGGKDEQFF; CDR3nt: TGTGCCAGCAGCCAGACAGGGGGCAAGGATGAGCAGTTCTTC
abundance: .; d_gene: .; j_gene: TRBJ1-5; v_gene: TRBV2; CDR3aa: CASSLQGDSNQPQHF; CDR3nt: TGTGCCAGCAGTTTACAGGGTGATAGCAATCAGCCCCAGCATTTT
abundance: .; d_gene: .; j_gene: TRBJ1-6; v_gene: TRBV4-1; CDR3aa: CASSQEQVRGSPLHF; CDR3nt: TGCGCCAGCAGCCAGGAACAGGTCCGTGGATCACCCCTCCACTTT
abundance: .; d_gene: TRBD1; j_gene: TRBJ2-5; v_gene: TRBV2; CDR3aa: CASLRDRAKETQYF; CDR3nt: TGTGCCAGCCTCCGGGACAGGGCCAAAGAGACCCAGTACTTC
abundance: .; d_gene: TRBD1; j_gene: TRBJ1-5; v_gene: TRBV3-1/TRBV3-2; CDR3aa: CASSHPTDRGNQPQHF; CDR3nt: TGTGCCAGCAGCCACCCAACCGACAGGGGCAATCAGCCCCAGCATTTT
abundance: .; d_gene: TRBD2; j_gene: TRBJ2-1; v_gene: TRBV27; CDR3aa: CASSPRGAGGFLGSYNEQFF; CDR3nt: TGTGCCAGCAGTCCCAGGGGAGCGGGGGGTTTCTTGGGCTCCTACAATGAGCAGTTCTTC
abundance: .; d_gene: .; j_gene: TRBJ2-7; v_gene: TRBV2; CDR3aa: CATSGWYEQYF; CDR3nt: TGTGCCACGTCAGGGTGGTACGAGCAGTACTTC
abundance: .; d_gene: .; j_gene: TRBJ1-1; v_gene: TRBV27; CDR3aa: CASSFRWNTEAFF; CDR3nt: TGTGCCAGCAGTTTCCGGTGGAACACTGAAGCTTTCTTT
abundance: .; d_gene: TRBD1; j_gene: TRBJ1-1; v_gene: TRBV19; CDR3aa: CASKRDRGRPTEAFF; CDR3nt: TGTGCCAGTAAAAGGGACAGGGGCCGACCCACAGAAGCTTTCTTT
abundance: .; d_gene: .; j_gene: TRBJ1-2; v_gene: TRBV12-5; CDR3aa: CASGLGRDNFFYGYTF; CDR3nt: TGTGCTAGTGGTTTGGGTCGGGACAACTTTTTCTATGGCTACACCTTC
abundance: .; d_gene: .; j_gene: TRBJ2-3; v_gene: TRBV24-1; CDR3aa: CATRSTLSTDTQYF; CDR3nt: TGTGCCACCAGGTCGACACTTAGCACAGATACGCAGTATTTT
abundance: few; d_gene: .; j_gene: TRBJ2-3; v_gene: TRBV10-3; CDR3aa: CAISGARPPDTQYF; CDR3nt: TGTGCCATCAGTGGGGCAAGACCCCCAGATACGCAGTATTTT
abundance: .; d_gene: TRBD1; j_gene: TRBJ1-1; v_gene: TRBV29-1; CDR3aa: CSGSTPGGWTEAFF; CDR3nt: TGCAGCGGTAGCACCCCAGGGGGTTGGACTGAAGCTTTCTTT
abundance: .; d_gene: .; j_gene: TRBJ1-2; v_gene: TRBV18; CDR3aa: CASSPGSNYGYTF; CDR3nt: TGTGCCAGCTCACCAGGCAGTAACTATGGCTACACCTTC
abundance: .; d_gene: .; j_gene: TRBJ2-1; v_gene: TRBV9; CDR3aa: CASSPPVGRVNNEQFF; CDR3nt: TGTGCCAGCAGCCCACCTGTAGGCAGGGTAAACAATGAGCAGTTCTTC
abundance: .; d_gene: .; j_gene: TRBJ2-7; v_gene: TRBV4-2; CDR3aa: CASSGTSAGSYEQYF; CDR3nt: TGTGCCAGCAGTGGAACTTCGGCAGGATCCTACGAGCAGTACTTC
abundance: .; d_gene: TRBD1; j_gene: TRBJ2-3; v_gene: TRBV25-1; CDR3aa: CASRRITGGSGTDTQYF; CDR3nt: TGTGCCAGCAGAAGGATCACAGGGGGCTCGGGCACAGATACGCAGTATTTT
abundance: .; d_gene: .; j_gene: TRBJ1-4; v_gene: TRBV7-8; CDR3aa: CASSLSRGSNEKLFF; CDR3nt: TGTGCCAGCAGCTTAAGCAGGGGATCTAATGAAAAACTGTTTTTT
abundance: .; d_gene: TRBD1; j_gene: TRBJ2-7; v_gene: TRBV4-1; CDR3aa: CASSQDPTGQVGYEQYF; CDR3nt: TGCGCCAGCAGCCAAGACCCCACCGGACAGGTAGGCTACGAGCAGTACTTC
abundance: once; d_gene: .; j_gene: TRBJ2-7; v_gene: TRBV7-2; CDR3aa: CASSAPFTYEQYF; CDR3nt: TGTGCCAGCAGCGCGCCATTTACCTACGAGCAGTACTTC
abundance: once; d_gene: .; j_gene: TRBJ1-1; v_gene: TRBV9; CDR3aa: CASSPVGDTEAFF; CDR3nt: TGTGCCAGCAGCCCCGTAGGAGACACTGAAGCTTTCTTT
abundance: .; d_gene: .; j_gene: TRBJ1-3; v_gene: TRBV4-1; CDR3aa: CASSQEPQDSSGNTIYF; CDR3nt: TGCGCCAGCAGCCAAGAGCCCCAGGACAGCTCTGGAAACACCATATATTTT
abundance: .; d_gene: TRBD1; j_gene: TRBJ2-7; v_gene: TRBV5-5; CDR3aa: CASTKDRAGEQYF; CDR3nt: TGTGCCAGCACAAAGGACAGGGCGGGGGAGCAGTACTTC
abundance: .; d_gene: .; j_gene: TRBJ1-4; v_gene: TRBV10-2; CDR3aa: CASSDGTTNEKLFF; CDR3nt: TGCGCCAGCAGTGACGGTACAACTAATGAAAAACTGTTTTTT